This T cell receptor (beta chain) appears in the sequencing data of a study of T-cell reconstitution after alpha-beta-depleted transplantation in children. The CDR3 is made up of 13 amino acids. After removal of 1 base from V and 10 bases from J, the junction contained 4 bases not matched to a gene. The germline CDR1 and CDR2 sequences are DFQATT and SNEGSKA (reference sequence). During its preparation, the TCRbeta library received unique molecular identifiers. From the PCR reads, TCRdb called clonotypes with MiXCR, one entry per CDR3 protein. This sample has approximately 350,000 distinct CDR3 sequences, with roughly 16% found just once. This clonotype came up a few times.

The V call is TRBV20-1, the J call TRBJ2-1; 10 nucleotides match TRBD2. The TCR originated in a male patient aged 2-10 years who had a stem cell transplant for acute lymphoblastic leukemia, so the T cells may come from the graft donor. The specimen was PBMCs, mostly from graft donor cells, collected 360 days after TCRalphabeta/CD19-depleted stem cell transplant. CDR3 amino acids: CSARGPGLAEQFF. The CDR3 DNA is TGCAGTGCTAGAGGCCCGGGACTAGCGGAGCAGTTCTTC.